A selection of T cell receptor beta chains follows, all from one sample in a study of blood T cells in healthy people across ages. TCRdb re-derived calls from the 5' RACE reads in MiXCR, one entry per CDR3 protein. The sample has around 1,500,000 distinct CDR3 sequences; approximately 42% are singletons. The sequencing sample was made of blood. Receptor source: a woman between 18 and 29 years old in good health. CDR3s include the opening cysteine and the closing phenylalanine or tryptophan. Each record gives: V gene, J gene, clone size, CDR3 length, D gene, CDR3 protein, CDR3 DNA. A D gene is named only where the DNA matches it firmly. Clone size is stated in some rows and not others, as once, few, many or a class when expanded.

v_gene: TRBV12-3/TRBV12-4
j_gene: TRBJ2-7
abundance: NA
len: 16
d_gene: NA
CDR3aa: CASSLGHTAGNYEQYF
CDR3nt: TGTGCCAGCTCCCTCGGGCATACTGCGGGAAACTACGAGCAGTACTTC

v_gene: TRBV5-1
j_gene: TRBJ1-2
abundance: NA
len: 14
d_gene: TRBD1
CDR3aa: CAGSETGTGYGYTF
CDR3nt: TGCGCCGGCAGCGAAACCGGGACAGGATATGGCTACACCTTC

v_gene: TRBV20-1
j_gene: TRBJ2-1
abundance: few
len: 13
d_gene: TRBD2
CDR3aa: CSVHVSGVSEQFF
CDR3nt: TGCAGTGTCCACGTTAGCGGGGTGAGTGAGCAGTTCTTC

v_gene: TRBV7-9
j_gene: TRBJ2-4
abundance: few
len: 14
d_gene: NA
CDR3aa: CASSLIREWNIQYF
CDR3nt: TGTGCCAGCAGCTTAATCCGGGAGTGGAACATTCAGTACTTC

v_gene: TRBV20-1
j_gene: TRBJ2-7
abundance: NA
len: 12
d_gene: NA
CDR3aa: CSARSGVYEQYF
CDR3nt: TGCAGTGCTAGGTCCGGGGTATACGAGCAGTACTTC

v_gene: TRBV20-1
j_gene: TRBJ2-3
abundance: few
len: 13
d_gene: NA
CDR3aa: CSARRDFADTQYF
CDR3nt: TGCAGTGCTAGGCGGGATTTCGCAGATACGCAGTATTTT

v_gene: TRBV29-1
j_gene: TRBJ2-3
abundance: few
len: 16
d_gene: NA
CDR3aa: CSTRQGPRASGHTQYF
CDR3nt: TGCAGCACAAGACAGGGCCCCCGGGCTAGCGGGCATACGCAGTATTTT

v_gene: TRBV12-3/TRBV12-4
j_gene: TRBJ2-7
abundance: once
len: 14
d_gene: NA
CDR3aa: CASRPTRNVDEQYF
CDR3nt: TGTGCCAGCAGACCCACAAGGAATGTCGACGAGCAGTACTTC

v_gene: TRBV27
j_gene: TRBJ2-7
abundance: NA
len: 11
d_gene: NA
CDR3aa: CASRGFGEQYF
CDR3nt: TGTGCCAGCAGGGGTTTCGGCGAGCAGTACTTC

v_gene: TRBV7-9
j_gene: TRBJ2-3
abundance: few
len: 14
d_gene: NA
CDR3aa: CASSRQGSADTQYF
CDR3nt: TGTGCCAGCAGCCGACAAGGGTCCGCAGATACGCAGTATTTT

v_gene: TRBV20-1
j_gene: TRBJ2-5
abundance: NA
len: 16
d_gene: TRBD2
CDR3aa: CSARGTSGSFGETQYF
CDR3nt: TGCAGTGCTAGAGGGACTAGCGGGAGCTTTGGGGAGACCCAGTACTTC

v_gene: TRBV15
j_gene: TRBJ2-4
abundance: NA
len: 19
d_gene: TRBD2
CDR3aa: CATSSLPSGRSLAKNIQYF
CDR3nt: TGTGCCACCAGCAGCCTCCCTAGCGGGAGGTCCCTAGCCAAAAACATTCAGTACTTC

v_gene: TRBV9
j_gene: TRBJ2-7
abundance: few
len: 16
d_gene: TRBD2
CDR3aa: CASSVGVAGSSYEQYF
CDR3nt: TGTGCCAGCAGCGTAGGAGTAGCGGGGAGCTCCTACGAGCAGTACTTC

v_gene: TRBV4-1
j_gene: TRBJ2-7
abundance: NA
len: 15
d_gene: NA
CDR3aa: CASSLSLTGSYEQYF
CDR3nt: TGCGCCAGCAGCCTTTCCTTGACTGGCTCCTACGAGCAGTACTTC

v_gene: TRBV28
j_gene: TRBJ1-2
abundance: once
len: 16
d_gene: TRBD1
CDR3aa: CASTDRGNPPYYGYTF
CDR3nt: TGTGCCAGCACCGACAGGGGGAATCCCCCTTATTATGGCTACACCTTC

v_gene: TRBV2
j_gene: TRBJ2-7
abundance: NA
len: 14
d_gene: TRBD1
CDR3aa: CASSGTGVGDEQYF
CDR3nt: TGTGCCAGCAGTGGGACAGGAGTTGGGGACGAGCAGTACTTC

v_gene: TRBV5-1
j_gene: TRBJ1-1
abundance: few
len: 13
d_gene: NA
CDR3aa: CASSTGPSTEAFF
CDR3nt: TGCGCCAGCAGCACGGGCCCGAGCACTGAAGCTTTCTTT

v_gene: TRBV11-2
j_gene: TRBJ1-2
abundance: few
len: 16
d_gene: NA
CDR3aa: CASSPAFVGAPRGYTF
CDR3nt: TGTGCCAGCAGTCCAGCGTTTGTGGGGGCGCCCCGAGGCTACACCTTC

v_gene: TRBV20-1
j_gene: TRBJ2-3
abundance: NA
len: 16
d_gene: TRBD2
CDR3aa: CSARHLAGGSTDTQYF
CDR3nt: TGCAGTGCTAGACACCTAGCGGGAGGGAGCACAGATACGCAGTATTTT

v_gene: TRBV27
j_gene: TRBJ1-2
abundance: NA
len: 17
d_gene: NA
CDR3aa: CASSSRLTPSPNYGYTF
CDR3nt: TGTGCCAGCAGTTCCAGATTGACACCAAGCCCTAACTATGGCTACACCTTC

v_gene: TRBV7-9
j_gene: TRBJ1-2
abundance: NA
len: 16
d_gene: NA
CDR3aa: CASSLMGAPGDYGYTF
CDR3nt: TGTGCCAGCAGCTTAATGGGAGCGCCCGGAGACTATGGCTACACCTTC

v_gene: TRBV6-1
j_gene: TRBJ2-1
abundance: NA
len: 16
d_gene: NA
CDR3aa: CASRHKGYVADNEQFF
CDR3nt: TGTGCCAGTCGGCACAAGGGGTATGTGGCGGACAATGAGCAGTTCTTC

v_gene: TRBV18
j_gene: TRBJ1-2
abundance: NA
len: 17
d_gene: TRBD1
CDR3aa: CASLAGTGVLTNYGYTF
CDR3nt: TGTGCCAGCTTAGCTGGGACAGGCGTCCTGACTAACTATGGCTACACCTTC

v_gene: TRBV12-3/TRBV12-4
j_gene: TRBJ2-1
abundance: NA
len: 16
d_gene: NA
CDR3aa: CANSPTGRQDPNEQFF
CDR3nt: TGTGCCAACAGTCCTACCGGGCGTCAGGACCCCAATGAGCAGTTCTTC

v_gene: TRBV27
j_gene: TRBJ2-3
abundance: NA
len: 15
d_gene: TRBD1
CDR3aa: CARSAIQGITDTQYF
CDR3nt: TGTGCCCGCAGTGCGATACAGGGGATCACAGATACGCAGTATTTT

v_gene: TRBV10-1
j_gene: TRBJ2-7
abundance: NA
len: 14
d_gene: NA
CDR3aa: CASSVGLPSYEQYF
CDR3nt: TGCGCCAGCAGTGTGGGACTCCCCAGCTACGAGCAGTACTTC

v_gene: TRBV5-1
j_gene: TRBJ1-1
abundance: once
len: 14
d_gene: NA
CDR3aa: CASSFQPVNTEAFF
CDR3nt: TGCGCCAGCAGCTTCCAGCCGGTGAACACTGAAGCTTTCTTT

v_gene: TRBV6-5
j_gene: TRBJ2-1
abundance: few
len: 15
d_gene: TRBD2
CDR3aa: CASSYNGRDYNEQFF
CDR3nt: TGTGCCAGCAGTTACAACGGGAGGGACTACAATGAGCAGTTCTTC

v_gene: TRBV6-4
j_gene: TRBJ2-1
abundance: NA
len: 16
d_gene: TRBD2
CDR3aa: CASSALAGGPSNEQFF
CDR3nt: TGTGCCAGCAGTGCCCTAGCGGGAGGGCCTTCGAATGAGCAGTTCTTC

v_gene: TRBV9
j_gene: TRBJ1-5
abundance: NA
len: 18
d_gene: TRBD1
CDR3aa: CASSVAAGGPYSNQPQHF
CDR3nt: TGTGCCAGCAGCGTAGCGGCAGGGGGCCCATATAGCAATCAGCCCCAGCATTTT

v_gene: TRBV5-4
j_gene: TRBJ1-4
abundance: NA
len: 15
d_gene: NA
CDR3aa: CASSRDGGANEKLFF
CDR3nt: TGTGCCAGCAGCCGAGACGGGGGCGCTAATGAAAAACTGTTTTTT

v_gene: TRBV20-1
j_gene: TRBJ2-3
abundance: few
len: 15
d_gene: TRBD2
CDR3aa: CSARRTSGNADTQYF
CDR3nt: TGCAGTGCTCGGAGGACTAGCGGGAACGCAGATACGCAGTATTTT

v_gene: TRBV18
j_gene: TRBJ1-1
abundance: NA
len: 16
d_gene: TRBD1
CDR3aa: CASSPPDRRMNTEAFF
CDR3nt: TGTGCCAGCTCACCCCCGGACAGGCGCATGAACACTGAAGCTTTCTTT